This T cell receptor (beta chain) was observed in a study of blood T cells in healthy people across ages. General study findings and limits: Greater diversity and more naive CD4+ cells were seen in long-lived donors than in aged donors. A strong correlation between TCR beta diversity and naive T cell percentage was seen. Age showed a roughly linear inverse relationship with TCR beta diversity per million T cells.

With a J-beta primer mix and a sample-barcoded 5' primer, a second PCR ran roughly 6 to 12 cycles. TCRdb reanalysed the 5' RACE reads using MiXCR and keeps one entry per CDR3 protein. The sample lists roughly 2 million distinct CDR3 sequences; around 50% were seen once. The V and J ends lost 6 bases and 4 bases respectively, with 21 bases between them. The CDR3 loop spans 17 amino acids. CDR1 MNHNS and CDR2 SASEGT come from the germline V gene. About this clonotype itself: No antigen is known for it.

This sequence joins TRBV6-1 and TRBJ1-4; D might be TRBD1 (6 bases). The specimen was blood. The receptor was derived from a woman aged 40 to 50 in good health. CDR3 sequence: CASRAGVGVSYNEKLFF. CDR3 DNA: TGTGCCAGCAGAGCAGGGGTCGGGGTGTCCTATAATGAAAAACTGTTTTTT.